This TCR beta chain was captured by sequencing in a study of CD8+CD57+ T cells in acquired aplastic anemia. The ends were cut back, 5 bases at V and 3 bases at J, with 13 bases in the middle. Germline V gene data show CDR1 as SEHNR and CDR2 as FQNEAQ (reference sequence). The CDR3 is 14 amino acids. Profiling that covered TCR beta VDJ and CDR3 relied on genomic DNA as its template. TCRdb called the reads again in MiXCR, with one record for every CDR3 protein. The sample comprises 150,000 to 200,000 distinct CDR3 sequences, 64% of which are singletons, and roughly 46% rests with the top ten. The chain employs TRBV7-9 and TRBJ1-1; D perhaps matches TRBD1 (5 bases). This TCR came from a human donor with severe aplastic anemia or a healthy control (not recorded which). The sequenced sample was sorted CD4+, CD8+, or CD8+CD57+ T cells (not recorded which) from PBMCs. The DNA of the CDR3 is TGTGCCAGCAGCCATCGGGGGGGGTACACTGAAGCTTTCTTT. Translating gives CASSHRGGYTEAFF.